These 5 T cell receptor beta chains originate from one sample sequenced in a study of T cell responses to AZD1222 COVID-19 vaccine. Using immunoSEQ multiplex PCR, the repertoire was profiled, and TCRdb retains in-frame clones only, with some absent. The sample consists of 95,000 to 110,000 clones, over 90% of them appearing once. The sample in question was peripheral blood, obtained on day 0 of AZD1222 vaccination. These receptors originate from an adult in good health.

V gene TRBV18 combines with J gene TRBJ2-1, with TRBD1 matching over 8 bases. Germline CDR1 and CDR2: KGHSH and LQKENI. The V and J ends lost 2 bases and 6 bases, in that order; junction bases with no gene match: 6. The CDR3 length is 15 residues. Written as DNA, the CDR3 is TGTGCCAGCTCACCAGTGACAGGGGATGGCAATGAGCAGTTCTTC. This codes for CASSPVTGDGNEQFF.

The rearrangement joins TRBV12-5 to TRBJ2-3, with D perhaps assigned TRBD1 or TRBD2 (5 bases each). CDR1 and CDR2 (germline): LGHNT, FRNRAP. The CDR3 is 14 residues long. V was trimmed by 2 bases and J by 1 base, leaving 7 bases between them. CDR3 residues: CASGLRGGTDTQYF. The CDR3 DNA sequence: TGTGCTAGTGGTTTGAGGGGAGGCACAGATACGCAGTATTTT.

The V call is TRBV7-2, the J call TRBJ2-6; D perhaps matches TRBD1 (5 bases). Germline V gene lookup returns CDR1 SGHTA and CDR2 FQGNSA. This CDR3 contains 16 residues. V lost 4 bases, J lost 2 bases, and 12 bases lay in between. The CDR3 bases are TGTGCCAGCAGCTGGGGCAGGAGAACTGGGGCCAACGTCCTGACTTTC. Protein: CASSWGRRTGANVLTF.

The gene calls are TRBV28 and TRBJ1-1; 8 positions match TRBD1. Germline assignment: CDR1 MDHEN and CDR2 SYDVKM. This CDR3 spans 14 amino acids. With V trimmed by 4 bases and J by 4 bases, 5 bases remained unmatched. The CDR3 DNA follows: TGTGCCAGCAGTTCCGGACAGGGAACCACTGAAGCTTTCTTT. Its protein is CASSSGQGTTEAFF. Drawing the rest from reference TRBV28 and TRBJ1-1, the complete variable domain is DVKVTQSSRYLVKRTGEKVFLECVQDMDHENMFWYRQDPGLGLRLIYFSYDVKMKEKGDIPEGYSVSREKKERFSLILESASTNQTSMYLCASSSGQGTTEAFFGQGTRLTVV.

This clone was seen once. The chain couples TRBV28 to TRBJ1-2; TRBD1 matches 8 bases. This CDR3 is built from 15 residues. The germline CDR1 and CDR2 sequences are MDHEN and SYDVKM. V shed 4 bases, J shed 3 bases, and the junction held 7 bases outside the gene matches. The CDR3 DNA sequence: TGTGCCAGCAGTTCTCCAGGACAGGGTGACTATGGCTACACCTTC. Amino acids: CASSSPGQGDYGYTF.